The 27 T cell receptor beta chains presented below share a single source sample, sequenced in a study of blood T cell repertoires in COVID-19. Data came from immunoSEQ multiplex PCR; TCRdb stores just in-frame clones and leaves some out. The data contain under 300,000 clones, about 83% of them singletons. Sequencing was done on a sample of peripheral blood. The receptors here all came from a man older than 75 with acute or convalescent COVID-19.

CDR3 coding DNA: TGTGCCAGCAGCCGTACCGGGACATCTCTTCGAAATGAGCAGTTCTTC. It codes for CASSRTGTSLRNEQFF. The rearrangement links TRBV3-1 (or the pseudogene TRBV3-2) to TRBJ2-1; D perhaps matches TRBD1 (6 bases). This CDR3 has 16 residues. Germline V gene lookup returns CDR1 LGHDT and CDR2 YNNKEL (reference sequence). V lost 4 bases to trimming and J lost 7 bases, with 20 bases between them.

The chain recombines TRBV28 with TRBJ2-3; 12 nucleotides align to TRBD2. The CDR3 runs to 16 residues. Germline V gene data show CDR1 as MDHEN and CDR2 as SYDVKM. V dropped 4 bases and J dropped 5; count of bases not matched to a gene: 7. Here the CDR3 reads CASSSPSGREGDTQYF. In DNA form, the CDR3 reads TGTGCCAGCAGTTCCCCTAGCGGGAGGGAGGGAGATACGCAGTATTTT.

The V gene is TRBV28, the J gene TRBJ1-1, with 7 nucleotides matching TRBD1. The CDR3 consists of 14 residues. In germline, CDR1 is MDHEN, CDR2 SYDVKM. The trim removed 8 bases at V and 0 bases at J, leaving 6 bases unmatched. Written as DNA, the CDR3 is TGTGCCAGCCAAGAAGGGGGCATGAACACTGAAGCTTTCTTT. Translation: CASQEGGMNTEAFF.

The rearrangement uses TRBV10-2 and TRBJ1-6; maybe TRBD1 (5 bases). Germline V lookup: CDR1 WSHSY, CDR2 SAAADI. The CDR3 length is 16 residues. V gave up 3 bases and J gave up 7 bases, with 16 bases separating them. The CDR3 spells CASSEPRGKGNSPLHF. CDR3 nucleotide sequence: TGCGCCAGCAGTGAACCCCGGGGGAAAGGCAATTCACCCCTCCACTTT.

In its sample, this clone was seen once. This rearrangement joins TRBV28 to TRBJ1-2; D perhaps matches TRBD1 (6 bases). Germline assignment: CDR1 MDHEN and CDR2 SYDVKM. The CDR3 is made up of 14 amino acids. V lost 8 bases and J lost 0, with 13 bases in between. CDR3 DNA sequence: TGTGCCAGCCTCGGACAGCCTCCTAACTATGGCTACACCTTC. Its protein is CASLGQPPNYGYTF.

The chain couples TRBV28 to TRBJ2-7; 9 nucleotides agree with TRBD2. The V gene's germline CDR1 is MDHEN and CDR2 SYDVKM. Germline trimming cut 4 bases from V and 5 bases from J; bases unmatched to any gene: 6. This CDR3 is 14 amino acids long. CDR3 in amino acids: CASSSSGGRNEQYF. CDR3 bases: TGTGCCAGCAGTTCCAGCGGGGGGAGGAACGAGCAGTACTTC.

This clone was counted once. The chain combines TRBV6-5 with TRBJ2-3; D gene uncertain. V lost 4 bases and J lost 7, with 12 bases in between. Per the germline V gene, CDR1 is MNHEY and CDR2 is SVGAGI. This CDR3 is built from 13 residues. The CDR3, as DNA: TGTGCCAGCAGTTCTACTGAGAGAAATACGCAGTATTTT. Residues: CASSSTERNTQYF.

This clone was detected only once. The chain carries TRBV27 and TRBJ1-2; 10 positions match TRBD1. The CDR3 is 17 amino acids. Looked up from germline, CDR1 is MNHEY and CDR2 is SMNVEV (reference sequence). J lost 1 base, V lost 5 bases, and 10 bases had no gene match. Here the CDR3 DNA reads TGTGCCAGCAGTCACCGGACAGGGGGAATGCTTAACTATGGCTACACCTTC. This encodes CASSHRTGGMLNYGYTF.

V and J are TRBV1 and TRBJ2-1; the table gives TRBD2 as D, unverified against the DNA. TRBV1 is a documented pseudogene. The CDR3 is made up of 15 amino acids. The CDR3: CTSAAGDFFYNEQFF. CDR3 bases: TGCACCAGCGCGGCGGGGGACTTTTTTTACAATGAGCAGTTCTTC.

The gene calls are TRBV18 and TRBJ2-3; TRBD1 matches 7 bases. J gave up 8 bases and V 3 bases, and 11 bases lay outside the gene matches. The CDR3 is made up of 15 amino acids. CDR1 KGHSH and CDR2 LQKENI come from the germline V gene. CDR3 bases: TGTGCCAGCTCACCTGACAGGGACGACCGGGGTACGCAGTATTTT. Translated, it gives CASSPDRDDRGTQYF.

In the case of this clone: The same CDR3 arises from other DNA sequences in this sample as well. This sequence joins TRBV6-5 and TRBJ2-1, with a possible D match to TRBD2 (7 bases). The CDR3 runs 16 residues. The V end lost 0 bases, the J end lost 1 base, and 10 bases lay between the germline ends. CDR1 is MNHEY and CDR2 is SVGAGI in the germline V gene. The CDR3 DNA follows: TGTGCCAGCAGTTACTCAGGGGGGGAGTCCTACAATGAGCAGTTCTTC. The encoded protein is CASSYSGGESYNEQFF.

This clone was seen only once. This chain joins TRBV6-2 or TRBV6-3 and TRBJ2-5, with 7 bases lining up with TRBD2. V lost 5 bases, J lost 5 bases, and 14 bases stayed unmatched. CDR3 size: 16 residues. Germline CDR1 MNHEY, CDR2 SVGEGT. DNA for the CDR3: TGTGCCAGCAGTCCGTTTGGGGGGGGTACTAGGGAGACCCAGTACTTC. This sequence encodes CASSPFGGGTRETQYF.

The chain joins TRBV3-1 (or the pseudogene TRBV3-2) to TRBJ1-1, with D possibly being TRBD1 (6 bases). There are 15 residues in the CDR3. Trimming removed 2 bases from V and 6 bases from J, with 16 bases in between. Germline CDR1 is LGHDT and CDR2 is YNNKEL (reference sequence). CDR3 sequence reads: CASSQNVQGTSEAFF. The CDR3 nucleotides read TGTGCCAGCAGCCAAAACGTACAGGGTACGTCTGAAGCTTTCTTT.

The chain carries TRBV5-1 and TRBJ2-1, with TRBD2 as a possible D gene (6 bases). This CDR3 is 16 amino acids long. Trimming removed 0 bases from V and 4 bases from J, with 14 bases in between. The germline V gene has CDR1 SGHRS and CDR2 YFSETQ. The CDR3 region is CASSLATLAIYNEQFF. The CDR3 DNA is TGCGCCAGCAGCTTGGCAACGCTAGCGATATACAATGAGCAGTTCTTC.

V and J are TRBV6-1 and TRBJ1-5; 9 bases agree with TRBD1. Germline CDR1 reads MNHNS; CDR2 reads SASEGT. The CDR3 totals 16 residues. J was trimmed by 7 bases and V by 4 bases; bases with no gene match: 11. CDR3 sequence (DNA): TGTGCCAGCAGTGCCCGGGACAGGGTGCTCGGGCAGCCCCAGCATTTT. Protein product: CASSARDRVLGQPQHF.

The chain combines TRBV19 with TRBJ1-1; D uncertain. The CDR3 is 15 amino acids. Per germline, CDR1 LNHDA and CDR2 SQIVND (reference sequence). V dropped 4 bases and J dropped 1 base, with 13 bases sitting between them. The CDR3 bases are TGTGCCAGTAGTACAACGGGAGCTCAGAACACTGAAGCTTTCTTT. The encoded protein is CASSTTGAQNTEAFF.

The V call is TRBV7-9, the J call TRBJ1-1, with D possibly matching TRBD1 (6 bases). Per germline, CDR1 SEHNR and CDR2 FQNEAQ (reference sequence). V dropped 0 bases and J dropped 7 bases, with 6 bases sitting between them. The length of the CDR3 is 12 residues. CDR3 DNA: TGTGCCAGCAGCTTAGCGGACAGTGAAGCTTTCTTT. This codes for CASSLADSEAFF. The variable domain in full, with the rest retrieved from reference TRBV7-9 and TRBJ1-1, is DTGVSQNPRHKITKRGQNVTFRCDPISEHNRLYWYRQTLGQGPEFLTYFQNEAQLEKSRLLSDRFSAERPKGSFSTLEIQRTEQGDSAMYLCASSLADSEAFFGQGTRLTVV.

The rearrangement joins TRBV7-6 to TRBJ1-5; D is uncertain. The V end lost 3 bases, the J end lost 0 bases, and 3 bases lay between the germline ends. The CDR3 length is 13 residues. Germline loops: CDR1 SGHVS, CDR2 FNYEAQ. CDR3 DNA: TGTGCCAGCAGCTTCGGTAGCAATCAGCCCCAGCATTTT. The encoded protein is CASSFGSNQPQHF.

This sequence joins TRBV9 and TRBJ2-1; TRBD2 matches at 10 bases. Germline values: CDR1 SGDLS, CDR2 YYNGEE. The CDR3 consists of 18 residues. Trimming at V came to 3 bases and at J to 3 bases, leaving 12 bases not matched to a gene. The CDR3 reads CASSATSGLGHGYNEQFF. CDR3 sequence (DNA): TGTGCCAGCAGCGCGACTAGCGGGCTCGGGCATGGCTACAATGAGCAGTTCTTC.

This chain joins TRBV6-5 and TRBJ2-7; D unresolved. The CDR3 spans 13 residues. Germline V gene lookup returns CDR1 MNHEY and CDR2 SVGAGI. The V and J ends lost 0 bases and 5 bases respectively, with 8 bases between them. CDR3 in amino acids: CASSYSQANEQYF. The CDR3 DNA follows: TGTGCCAGCAGTTACTCGCAGGCCAACGAGCAGTACTTC.

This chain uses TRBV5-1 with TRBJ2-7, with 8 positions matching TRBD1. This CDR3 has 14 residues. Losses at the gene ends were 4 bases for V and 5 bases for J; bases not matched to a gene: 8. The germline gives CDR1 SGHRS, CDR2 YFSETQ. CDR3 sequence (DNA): TGCGCCAGCAGCGGATGGACAGGGAAGAACGAGCAGTACTTC. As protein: CASSGWTGKNEQYF.

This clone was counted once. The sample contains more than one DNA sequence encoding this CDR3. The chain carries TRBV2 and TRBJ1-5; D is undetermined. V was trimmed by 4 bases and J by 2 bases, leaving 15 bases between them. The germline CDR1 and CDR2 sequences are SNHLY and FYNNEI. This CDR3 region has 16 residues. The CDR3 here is CASSGPRTGGNQPQHF. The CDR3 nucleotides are TGTGCCAGCAGTGGCCCCAGGACTGGGGGCAATCAGCCCCAGCATTTT.

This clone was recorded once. CDR3 in amino acids: CASSYTLGSPYEQYF. The CDR3 bases are TGTGCCAGCAGTTACACCCTAGGCAGCCCCTACGAGCAGTACTTC. V usage is TRBV6-5 and J usage is TRBJ2-7; D is undetermined. Germline CDR1 reads MNHEY; CDR2 reads SVGAGI. With 2 bases removed from V and 2 bases from J, the gap between germline ends came to 13 bases. This CDR3 is built from 15 residues.

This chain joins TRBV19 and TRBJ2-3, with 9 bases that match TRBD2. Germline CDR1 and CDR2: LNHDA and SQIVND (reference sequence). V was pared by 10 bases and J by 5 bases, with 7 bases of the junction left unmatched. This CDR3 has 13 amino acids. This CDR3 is CATMAGGRDTQYF. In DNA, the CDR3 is TGTGCCACCATGGCGGGGGGGAGAGATACGCAGTATTTT.

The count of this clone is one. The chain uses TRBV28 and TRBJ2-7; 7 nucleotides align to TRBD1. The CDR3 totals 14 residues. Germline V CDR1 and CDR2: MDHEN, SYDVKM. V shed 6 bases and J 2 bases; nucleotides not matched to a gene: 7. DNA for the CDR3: TGTGCCAGCAGAAGACAGGGTAGGCCCTACGAGCAGTACTTC. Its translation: CASRRQGRPYEQYF. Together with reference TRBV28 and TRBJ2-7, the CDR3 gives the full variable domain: DVKVTQSSRYLVKRTGEKVFLECVQDMDHENMFWYRQDPGLGLRLIYFSYDVKMKEKGDIPEGYSVSREKKERFSLILESASTNQTSMYLCASRRQGRPYEQYFGPGTRLTVT.

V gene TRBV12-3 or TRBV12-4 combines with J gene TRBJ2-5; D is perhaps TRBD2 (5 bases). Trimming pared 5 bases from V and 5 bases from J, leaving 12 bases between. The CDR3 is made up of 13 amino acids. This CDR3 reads CASSLLEGETQYF. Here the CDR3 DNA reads TGTGCCAGCAGTCTACTAGAGGGTGAGACCCAGTACTTC.

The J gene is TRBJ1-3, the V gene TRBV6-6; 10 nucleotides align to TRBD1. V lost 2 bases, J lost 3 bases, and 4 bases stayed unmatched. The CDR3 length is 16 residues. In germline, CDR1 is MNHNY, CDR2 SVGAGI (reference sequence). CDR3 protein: CASSYRQGAFGNTIYF. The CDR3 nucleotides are TGTGCCAGCAGTTACCGACAGGGGGCATTTGGAAACACCATATATTTT.